This T cell receptor beta chain is drawn from a study of OX40 agonist ivuxolimab in advanced cancers. For the study at large: Eligibility rules accepted prior anti-PD-1, anti-PD-L1 or anti-CTLA-4 therapy, and over 30% had some.

Germline values: CDR1 MNHNY, CDR2 SVGAGI (reference sequence). V dropped 2 bases and J dropped 5 bases, with 6 bases sitting between them. This CDR3 has 13 residues. Assay: immunoSEQ multiplex PCR; the TCRdb copy retains only in-frame clones and omits some. Of tens of thousands of clones in the sample, 75% to 90% are singletons; the top ten hold around 2.5%. The sequenced sample was CD4+ or CD8+ T cells sorted from blood, obtained in a trial of the OX40 agonist ivuxolimab. The chain has TRBV6-6 and TRBJ1-4; D gene uncertain. This receptor was obtained from an adult with an advanced solid tumor such as melanoma, head and neck, liver or kidney cancer. The CDR3 DNA reads TGTGCCAGCAGTTACGTGTCAAATGAAAAACTGTTTTTT. It translates to CASSYVSNEKLFF.